These 25 T cell receptor beta chains originate from one sample sequenced in a study of brain T cells in children with intractable seizures. Clones were sequenced by immunoSEQ multiplex PCR, and TCRdb holds only the in-frame ones, with some missing. Of around 44,000 clones in the sample, around 90% were seen once. The sequencing used peripheral blood, collected at surgery. The origin of the receptors is a girl aged 2-10 years with tuberous sclerosis and intractable seizures.

This sequence joins TRBV18 and TRBJ1-6, with D perhaps matching TRBD1 (5 bases). Looked up from germline, CDR1 is KGHSH and CDR2 is LQKENI. Trimming removed 3 bases at V and 11 bases at J, with 14 bases between. This CDR3 is built from 14 residues. CDR3 loop: CASSPTIGQAPLHF. DNA for the CDR3: TGTGCCAGCTCACCCACCATAGGACAAGCACCCCTCCACTTT.

J is TRBJ1-2 and V is TRBV30; D remains ambiguous. CDR1 is GTSNPN and CDR2 is SVGIG in the germline V gene (reference sequence). The CDR3 has 13 residues. V lost 0 bases to trimming and J lost 2 bases, with 7 bases between them. The chain's CDR3 is CAWSVHGNYGYTF. The CDR3 nucleotides read TGTGCCTGGAGTGTTCACGGAAACTATGGCTACACCTTC.

This chain links TRBV9 with TRBJ2-6; D ambiguous. The germline V gene encodes CDR1 SGDLS and CDR2 YYNGEE. V shed 2 bases and J shed 2 bases, with 5 bases lying between them. The CDR3 extends over 14 amino acids. As DNA, the CDR3 is TGTGCCAGCAGCGTCGGGCCTGGGGCCAACGTCCTGACTTTC. The encoded protein is CASSVGPGANVLTF.

The chain has TRBV19 and TRBJ1-1; D is undetermined. Germline V gene data show CDR1 as LNHDA and CDR2 as SQIVND (reference sequence). The CDR3 covers 16 residues. V was cut by 0 bases and J by 0 bases, with 11 bases left in between. The CDR3 sequence is CASSIEGSRMNTEAFF. The CDR3 coding sequence is TGTGCCAGTAGTATAGAGGGGTCACGCATGAACACTGAAGCTTTCTTT.

The chain links TRBV6-5 to TRBJ2-5; D assignment may be TRBD1 or TRBD2 (5 bases each). The V and J ends lost 3 bases and 4 bases respectively, with 12 bases between them. CDR1 and CDR2 (germline): MNHEY, SVGAGI. The CDR3 has 14 residues. The CDR3 coding sequence is TGTGCCAGCAGTTATCGGACGAGGGGAGAGACCCAGTACTTC. Translation: CASSYRTRGETQYF.

The chain combines TRBV7-3 with TRBJ1-1, with D tentatively TRBD1 (5 bases). CDR3 length equals 15 residues. Germline V gene lookup returns CDR1 SGHTA and CDR2 FQGTGA. Trimming removed 1 base at V and 3 bases at J, with 12 bases between. CDR3 sequence reads: CASSLNPVGDTEAFF. CDR3 nucleotides: TGTGCCAGCAGCTTAAACCCCGTGGGGGACACTGAAGCTTTCTTT.

V is TRBV27 and J is TRBJ1-2; D is undetermined. The germline CDR1 and CDR2 sequences are MNHEY and SMNVEV (reference sequence). The CDR3 spans 13 residues. Trimming removed 0 bases from V and 6 bases from J, with 8 bases in between. In nucleotides, the CDR3 is TGTGCCAGCAGTTTATCGAGGAAGGATGGCTACACCTTC. It is translated as CASSLSRKDGYTF.

V gene TRBV24-1 combines with J gene TRBJ2-2; 8 positions match TRBD1. The CDR3 covers 12 residues. V shed 12 bases and J 6 bases; nucleotides not matched to a gene: 5. Germline values: CDR1 KGHDR, CDR2 SFDVKD. CDR3 sequence: CASGGASGELFF. The CDR3 nucleotides read TGTGCCTCAGGGGGCGCATCCGGGGAGCTGTTTTTT.

CDR3 loop: CASSFQIRDTQYF. CDR3 coding DNA: TGTGCCAGCAGTTTTCAGATAAGGGATACGCAGTATTTT. The chain links TRBV12-3 or TRBV12-4 to TRBJ2-3, with D unclear. CDR3 size: 13 residues. The V gene lost 3 bases and the J gene lost 6 bases, with 10 bases spanning the gap.

The V gene is TRBV5-1, the J gene TRBJ2-5; 8 bases are shared with TRBD2. The V gene's germline CDR1 is SGHRS and CDR2 YFSETQ. The CDR3 runs 17 residues. The ends lost 0 bases at V and 7 bases at J; junction bases unmatched: 14. CDR3 nucleotides: TGCGCCAGCAGCTTGGGCGGACGGGGGGGCCCTTTAGGGACCCAGTACTTC. Translated, it gives CASSLGGRGGPLGTQYF. The full variable domain, with the rest looked up from reference TRBV5-1 and TRBJ2-5, is KAGVTQTPRYLIKTRGQQVTLSCSPISGHRSVSWYQQTPGQGLQFLFEYFSETQRNKGNFPGRFSGRQFSNSRSEMNVSTLELGDSALYLCASSLGGRGGPLGTQYFGPGTRLLVL.

This chain connects TRBV6-5 to TRBJ2-2; D is ambiguous. CDR3 length: 12 residues. Germline V gene sequence: CDR1 MNHEY, CDR2 SVGAGI. Trimming left V 11 bases short and J 5 bases short, with 12 bases between. CDR3 in DNA: TGTGCCTCCTACGCCCGGACCGGGGAGCTGTTTTTT. Protein sequence: CASYARTGELFF.

The V gene is TRBV6-5, the J gene TRBJ2-7; 7 nucleotides align to TRBD1. Per the germline V gene, CDR1 is MNHEY and CDR2 is SVGAGI. V lost 8 bases to trimming and J lost 1 base; unmatched junction nucleotides: 2. The CDR3 is 12 amino acids. This CDR3 is CASADRSYEQYF. CDR3 sequence (DNA): TGTGCCAGCGCGGACAGGTCCTACGAGCAGTACTTC.

This chain uses TRBV10-3 with TRBJ2-6; 9 bases are a match to TRBD1. The CDR3 has 17 amino acids. The J segment lost 1 base and the V segment lost 2 bases, leaving 3 bases of the junction unmatched. Germline values: CDR1 ENHRY, CDR2 SYGVKD. The CDR3 loop reads CAISETGGASGANVLTF. The CDR3 region has the DNA TGTGCCATCAGTGAGACAGGGGGCGCTTCTGGGGCCAACGTCCTGACTTTC.

This sequence joins TRBV9 and TRBJ2-5, with 7 positions matching TRBD1. The CDR3 spans 15 residues. CDR1 SGDLS and CDR2 YYNGEE come from the germline V gene. After removal of 4 bases from V and 5 bases from J, the junction contained 11 bases not matched to a gene. The CDR3 DNA follows: TGTGCCAGCAGCCCCCAAGACAGGGTTGGGGAGACCCAGTACTTC. This translates into CASSPQDRVGETQYF.

This clone turned up a few times. J is TRBJ1-5 and V is TRBV19; D gene unclear. Looked up from germline, CDR1 is LNHDA and CDR2 is SQIVND (reference sequence). The CDR3 has 14 amino acids. V was shortened by 7 bases and J by 0 bases, with 10 bases between the two germline ends. CDR3 loop: CASTIRDSNQPQHF. CDR3 bases: TGTGCCAGTACCATCCGGGATAGCAATCAGCCCCAGCATTTT. The full variable domain, rest sourced from reference TRBV19 and TRBJ1-5, is DGGITQSPKYLFRKEGQNVTLSCEQNLNHDAMYWYRQDPGQGLRLIYYSQIVNDFQKGDIAEGYSVSREKKESFPLTVTSAQKNPTAFYLCASTIRDSNQPQHFGDGTRLSIL.

J is TRBJ2-1 and V is TRBV9, with a possible D match to TRBD1 (7 bases). The V end was cut by 7 bases, the J end by 4 bases, with 15 bases between. Germline V CDR1 and CDR2: SGDLS, YYNGEE. The CDR3 spans 14 residues. The CDR3 sequence is CASRRGTEYNEQFF. CDR3 in DNA: TGTGCCAGCCGGAGGGGGACAGAGTACAATGAGCAGTTCTTC.

The chain recombines TRBV6-5 with TRBJ2-3; weak D call: TRBD1 (6 bases). There are 12 residues in the CDR3. Per germline, CDR1 MNHEY and CDR2 SVGAGI. With 10 bases removed from V and 3 bases from J, the gap between germline ends came to 11 bases. The CDR3 sequence is CATRQGTDTQYF. DNA for the CDR3: TGTGCCACCAGGCAGGGGACAGATACGCAGTATTTT.

The chain joins TRBV7-9 to TRBJ1-3; D call uncertain. Trimming took off 3 bases at V and 4 bases at J, with 1 base between the two ends. Germline CDR1 and CDR2: SEHNR and FQNEAQ (reference sequence). CDR3 length: 11 amino acids. This chain's CDR3 is CASSLGNTIYF. For the CDR3, the DNA is TGTGCCAGCAGCTTGGGAAACACCATATATTTT.

This chain uses TRBV6-5 with TRBJ1-2; D might be TRBD1 (5 bases). The V and J ends lost 8 bases and 3 bases respectively, with 16 bases between them. The CDR3 covers 14 residues. From germline, CDR1 is MNHEY and CDR2 SVGAGI. CDR3 sequence reads: CASSAVGGDYGYTF. CDR3 nucleotides: TGTGCCAGCTCCGCGGTTGGGGGAGACTATGGCTACACCTTC.

The chain carries TRBV2 and TRBJ1-3, with a tentative D call TRBD1 (6 bases). From germline, CDR1 is SNHLY and CDR2 FYNNEI. The CDR3 spans 13 residues. Trimming took off 10 bases at V and 0 bases at J, with 10 bases between the two ends. The CDR3 is CATGTNSGNTIYF. In DNA, the CDR3 is TGTGCCACCGGGACAAACTCTGGAAACACCATATATTTT.

The CDR3 region is CASSQAGASYEQYF. In DNA form, the CDR3 reads TGTGCCAGCTCCCAAGCGGGAGCTAGTTACGAGCAGTACTTC. The chain couples TRBV7-8 to TRBJ2-7; TRBD2 matches 8 bases. The CDR3 extends over 14 amino acids. With 8 bases clipped from V and 4 bases from J, the junction kept 10 bases outside the gene matches. Germline assignment: CDR1 SGHVS and CDR2 FQNEAQ.

The chain links TRBV19 to TRBJ1-3; no definite D call. V lost 3 bases and J 2 bases, leaving 17 bases between the germline ends. The V gene's germline CDR1 is LNHDA and CDR2 SQIVND (reference sequence). The CDR3 contains 17 residues. The CDR3: CASSIGRPGAAGNTIYF. CDR3 sequence (DNA): TGTGCCAGTAGTATTGGGCGGCCAGGCGCTGCTGGAAACACCATATATTTT.

This chain links TRBV5-1 with TRBJ2-7; perhaps TRBD1 as D (6 bases). The CDR3 is 14 residues long. Trimming removed 4 bases at V and 3 bases at J, with 14 bases between. Germline V gene sequence: CDR1 SGHRS, CDR2 YFSETQ. CDR3 DNA sequence: TGCGCCAGCAGCCGGAGTCCAGGGGACTACGAGCAGTACTTC. This encodes CASSRSPGDYEQYF. The complete variable domain, with remaining parts taken from reference TRBV5-1 and TRBJ2-7, reads KAGVTQTPRYLIKTRGQQVTLSCSPISGHRSVSWYQQTPGQGLQFLFEYFSETQRNKGNFPGRFSGRQFSNSRSEMNVSTLELGDSALYLCASSRSPGDYEQYFGPGTRLTVT.

Sample share makes this clone medium-sized. The rearrangement joins TRBV29-1 to TRBJ1-2; maybe TRBD1 (6 bases). The V end was cut by 2 bases, the J end by 5 bases, with 12 bases between. The germline CDR1 and CDR2 sequences are SQVTM and ANQGSEA. CDR3 length: 13 amino acids. CDR3 amino acids: CSVELGAEYGYTF. In DNA, the CDR3 is TGCAGCGTTGAATTGGGGGCGGAGTATGGCTACACCTTC.

This clone was counted between two and nine times. The CDR3 protein is CASSYSTAGPNQPQHF. The CDR3 DNA reads as TGTGCCAGCAGTTACTCGACGGCAGGACCGAATCAGCCCCAGCATTTT. The chain links TRBV6-5 to TRBJ1-5; D is undetermined. Germline V CDR1 and CDR2: MNHEY, SVGAGI. CDR3 length: 16 residues. Trimming shortened V by 0 bases and J by 4 bases, and 13 bases separated the two germline ends.